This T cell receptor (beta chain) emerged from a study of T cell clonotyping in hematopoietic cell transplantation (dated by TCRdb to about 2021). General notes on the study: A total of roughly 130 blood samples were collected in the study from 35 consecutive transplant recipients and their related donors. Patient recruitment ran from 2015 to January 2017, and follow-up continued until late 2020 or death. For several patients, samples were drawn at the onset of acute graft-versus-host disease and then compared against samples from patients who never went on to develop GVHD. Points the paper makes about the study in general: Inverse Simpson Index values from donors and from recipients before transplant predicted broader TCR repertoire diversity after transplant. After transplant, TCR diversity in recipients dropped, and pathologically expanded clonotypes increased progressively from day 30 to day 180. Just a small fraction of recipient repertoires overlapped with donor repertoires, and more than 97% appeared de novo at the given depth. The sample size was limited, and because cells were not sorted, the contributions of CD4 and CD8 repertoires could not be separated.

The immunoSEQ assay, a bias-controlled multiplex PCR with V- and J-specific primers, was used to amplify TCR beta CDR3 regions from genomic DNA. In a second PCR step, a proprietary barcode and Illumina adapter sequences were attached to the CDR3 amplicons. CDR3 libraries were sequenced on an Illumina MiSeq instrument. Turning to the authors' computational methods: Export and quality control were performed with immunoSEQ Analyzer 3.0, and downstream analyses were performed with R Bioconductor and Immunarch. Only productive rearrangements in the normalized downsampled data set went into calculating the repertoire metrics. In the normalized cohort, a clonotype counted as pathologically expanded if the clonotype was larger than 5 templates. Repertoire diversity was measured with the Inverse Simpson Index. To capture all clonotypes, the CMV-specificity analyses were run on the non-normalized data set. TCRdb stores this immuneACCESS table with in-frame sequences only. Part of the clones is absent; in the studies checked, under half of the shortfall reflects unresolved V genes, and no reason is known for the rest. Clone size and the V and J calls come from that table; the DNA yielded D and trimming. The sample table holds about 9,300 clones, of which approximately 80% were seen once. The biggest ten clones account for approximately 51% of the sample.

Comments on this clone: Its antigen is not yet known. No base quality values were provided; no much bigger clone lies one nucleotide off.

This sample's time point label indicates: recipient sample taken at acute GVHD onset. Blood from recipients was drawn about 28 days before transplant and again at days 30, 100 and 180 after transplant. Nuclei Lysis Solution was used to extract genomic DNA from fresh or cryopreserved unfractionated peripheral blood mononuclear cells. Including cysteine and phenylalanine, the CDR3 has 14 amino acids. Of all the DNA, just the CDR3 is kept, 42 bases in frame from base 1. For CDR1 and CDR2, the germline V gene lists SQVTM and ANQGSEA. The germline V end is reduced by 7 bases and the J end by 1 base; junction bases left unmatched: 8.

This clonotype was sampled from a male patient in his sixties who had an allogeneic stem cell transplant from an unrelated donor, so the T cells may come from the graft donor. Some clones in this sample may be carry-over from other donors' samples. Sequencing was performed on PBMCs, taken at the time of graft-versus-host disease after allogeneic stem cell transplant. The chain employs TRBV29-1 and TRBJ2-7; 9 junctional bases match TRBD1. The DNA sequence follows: TGCAGCGCATCAGGCGGGACAGGGTCCTACGAGCAGTACTTC. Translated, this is CSASGGTGSYEQYF.